These 14 T cell receptor beta chains were sequenced from one sample in a study of Tregs in tolerant kidney transplant recipients. Here immunoSEQ multiplex PCR was the method, and the copy in TCRdb shows in-frame clones only, minus some. The data show around 98,000 clones, with 93% seen just once and 0.46% held by the top ten. The material sequenced was CD4+ T cells from blood, taken before the transplant. These receptors originate from a human donor who received a combined kidney and bone marrow transplant.

The rearrangement uses TRBV30 and TRBJ2-5, with D maybe TRBD1 (6 bases). From germline, CDR1 is GTSNPN and CDR2 SVGIG (reference sequence). This CDR3 is 13 amino acids long. Trimming shortened V by 2 bases and J by 5 bases, and 12 bases separated the two germline ends. The CDR3 here is CAWSTGFGETQYF. CDR3 sequence (DNA): TGTGCCTGGAGTACAGGGTTTGGGGAGACCCAGTACTTC. Complete variable domain (other parts from reference TRBV30 and TRBJ2-5): SQTIHQWPATLVQPVGSPLSLECTVEGTSNPNLYWYRQAAGRGLQLLFYSVGIGQISSEVPQNLSASRPQDRQFILSSKKLLLSDSGFYLCAWSTGFGETQYFGPGTRLLVL.

Here the CDR3 DNA reads TGCGCCAGCAGCCAAGAAACGCCAGCGGGGGGCTCAGATACGCAGTATTTT. It yields the protein CASSQETPAGGSDTQYF. The rearrangement links TRBV4-3 to TRBJ2-3; TRBD2 matches at 9 bases. The CDR3 runs 17 residues. The trim removed 0 bases at V and 4 bases at J, leaving 8 bases unmatched. CDR1 and CDR2 from the germline V gene are LGHNA and YSLEER.

The rearrangement joins TRBV7-9 to TRBJ1-2; 8 bases align to TRBD1. V gave up 3 bases and J gave up 3 bases; unmatched junction bases: 6. CDR3 size: 15 residues. Germline assignment: CDR1 SEHNR and CDR2 FQNEAQ (reference sequence). The CDR3 region has the DNA TGTGCCAGCAGCTTCAACAGGGGGTTACACTATGGCTACACCTTC. It codes for CASSFNRGLHYGYTF.

Details on this clone: Other nucleotide sequences from this sample produce the same CDR3. The rearrangement joins TRBV7-7 to TRBJ1-6; D might be TRBD1 (6 bases). This CDR3 is built from 13 residues. Germline CDR1 and CDR2: SSHAT and FNYEAQ (reference sequence). Trimming removed 5 bases at V and 5 bases at J, with 7 bases between. The CDR3: CASSRDNNSPLHF. CDR3 bases: TGTGCCAGCAGCCGGGACAATAATTCACCCCTCCACTTT.

This chain links TRBV10-3 with TRBJ1-2; D unclear. Trimming took 10 bases from V and 0 from J, leaving 12 bases between them. This CDR3 is 13 amino acids long. The germline V gene has CDR1 ENHRY and CDR2 SYGVKD. Here the CDR3 reads CATTGGTNYGYTF. The CDR3 bases are TGTGCCACCACGGGAGGGACTAACTATGGCTACACCTTC.

The genes are TRBV5-1 and TRBJ2-3, with TRBD1 matching over 12 bases. This CDR3 is 15 amino acids long. The V and J ends lost 4 bases and 10 bases, in that order; junction bases with no gene match: 10. Germline V lookup: CDR1 SGHRS, CDR2 YFSETQ. CDR3 in DNA: TGCGCCAGCAGCCCGGGACAGGGGGCTGTAGGTGCGCAGTATTTT. This sequence encodes CASSPGQGAVGAQYF.

The DNA for the CDR3 is TGTGCCAGCCGGAGCGGGGGCGCTTTGAGCTATGGCTACACCTTC. Encoded protein: CASRSGGALSYGYTF. The J gene is TRBJ1-2, the V gene TRBV7-2, with D perhaps matching TRBD1 (6 bases). Trimming stripped 8 bases from V and 4 bases from J, with 20 bases between. The CDR3 has 15 amino acids. CDR1 is SGHTA, CDR2 FQGNSA, per germline. The full variable domain, rest sourced from reference TRBV7-2 and TRBJ1-2, is GAGVSQSPSNKVTEKGKDVELRCDPISGHTALYWYRQSLGQGLEFLIYFQGNSAPDKSGLPSDRFSAERTGGSVSTLTIQRTQQEDSAVYLCASRSGGALSYGYTFGSGTRLTVV.

This sequence joins TRBV7-2 and TRBJ1-1; D unresolved. CDR1 is SGHTA, CDR2 FQGNSA, per germline. Trimming removed 2 bases at V and 5 bases at J, with 15 bases between. There are 15 residues in the CDR3. In DNA form, the CDR3 reads TGTGCCAGCAGCTTACGTTATCTTCCGGAGACTGAAGCTTTCTTT. Its translation: CASSLRYLPETEAFF.

The chain employs TRBV9 and TRBJ1-2, with D possibly being TRBD1 (5 bases). V was shortened by 4 bases and J by 2 bases, with 12 bases between the two germline ends. The CDR3 extends over 14 amino acids. Germline V gene sequence: CDR1 SGDLS, CDR2 YYNGEE. This chain's CDR3 is CASSKTTENYGYTF. The CDR3 bases are TGTGCCAGCAGCAAAACGACAGAGAACTATGGCTACACCTTC.

The chain is built from TRBV5-3 and TRBJ1-5; 8 bases map to TRBD1. TRBV5-3 is annotated as an ORF whose role is uncertain. V lost 5 bases, J lost 3 bases, and 16 bases stayed unmatched. The length of the CDR3 is 18 residues. The CDR3 DNA follows: TGTGCCAGAAGTCGACCGGGACAGGTATTTTACTCCAATCAGCCCCAGCATTTT. Residues: CARSRPGQVFYSNQPQHF.

The chain recombines TRBV11-2 with TRBJ1-1; the D is unclear. The CDR3 contains 14 residues. Trimming took off 0 bases at V and 4 bases at J, with 9 bases between the two ends. CDR1 is SGHAT and CDR2 is FQNNGV in the germline V gene. Here the CDR3 reads CASSLDFLGTEAFF. The CDR3 DNA follows: TGTGCCAGCAGCTTAGATTTTCTCGGCACTGAAGCTTTCTTT.

The V and J genes are TRBV11-3 and TRBJ1-2; the match to TRBD1 covers 8 bases. V was clipped by 4 bases and J by 0 bases; unmatched bases: 13. Germline V gene data show CDR1 as SGHNT and CDR2 as YENEEA. The CDR3 is 18 amino acids. Here the CDR3 reads CASSSYKGTGLANYGYTF. In nucleotides, the CDR3 is TGTGCCAGCAGCTCCTACAAAGGGACAGGTTTAGCTAACTATGGCTACACCTTC.

This rearrangement joins TRBV2 to TRBJ2-7; perhaps TRBD2 as D (6 bases). This CDR3 is 13 amino acids long. V shed 7 bases and J shed 3 bases, with 13 bases lying between them. In germline, CDR1 is SNHLY, CDR2 FYNNEI. The CDR3 DNA is TGTGCCAGCACGCGGGATTCTAACTACGAGCAGTACTTC. Protein sequence: CASTRDSNYEQYF.

The rearrangement links TRBV11-1 to TRBJ2-3; TRBD2 agrees at 7 bases. Germline CDR1 reads SGHAT; CDR2 reads FQDESV (reference sequence). After removal of 3 bases from V and 2 bases from J, the junction contained 5 bases not matched to a gene. The CDR3 is 15 amino acids. CDR3 in DNA: TGTGCCAGCAGCTTTCGCCGGGGGGTCACAGATACGCAGTATTTT. This encodes CASSFRRGVTDTQYF. Together with reference TRBV11-1 and TRBJ2-3, the CDR3 gives the full variable domain: EAEVAQSPRYKITEKSQAVAFWCDPISGHATLYWYRQILGQGPELLVQFQDESVVDDSQLPKDRFSAERLKGVDSTLKIQPAELGDSAMYLCASSFRRGVTDTQYFGPGTRLTVL.